This TCR beta chain was captured by sequencing in a study of lymphopenia after photon versus proton radiotherapy. Findings of the study overall: After lymphocyte nadir, photon-treated repertoires showed oligoclonal expansion, especially CD8+ Temra. Proton therapy kept repertoires fairly stable, unlike photons, which gained effector/memory cells.

Profiling relied on immunoSEQ multiplex PCR, and the TCRdb table lists in-frame clones only, not all of them. The table lists some 30,000 clones, around 90% of them singletons. With regard to this clone: Its antigen is still unknown.

The source is a woman aged 60-75 years with cholangiocarcinoma. Some clones in this sample may be carry-over from other donors' samples. The sample here was peripheral blood, taken from a patient treated with proton-based radiotherapy.

This CDR3 reads CASSFGNQETQYF. The CDR3 DNA is TGTGCCAGCAGTTTTGGGAACCAAGAGACCCAGTACTTC. The chain links TRBV27 to TRBJ2-5; D uncertain. The V and J ends lost 3 bases and 0 bases respectively, with 5 bases between them. The germline CDR1 and CDR2 sequences are MNHEY and SMNVEV (reference sequence). This CDR3 has 13 amino acids.